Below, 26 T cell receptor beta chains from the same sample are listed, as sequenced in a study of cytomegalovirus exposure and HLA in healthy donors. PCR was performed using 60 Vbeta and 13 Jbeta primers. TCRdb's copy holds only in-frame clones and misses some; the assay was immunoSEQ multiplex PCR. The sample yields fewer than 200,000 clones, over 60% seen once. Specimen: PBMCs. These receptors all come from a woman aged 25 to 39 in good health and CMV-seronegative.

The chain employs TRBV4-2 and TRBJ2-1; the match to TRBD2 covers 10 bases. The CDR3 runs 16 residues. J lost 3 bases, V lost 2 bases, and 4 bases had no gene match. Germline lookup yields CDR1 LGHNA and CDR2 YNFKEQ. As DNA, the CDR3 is TGTGCCAGCAGCCAACCCCTAGCGGGAGACTACAATGAGCAGTTCTTC. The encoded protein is CASSQPLAGDYNEQFF.

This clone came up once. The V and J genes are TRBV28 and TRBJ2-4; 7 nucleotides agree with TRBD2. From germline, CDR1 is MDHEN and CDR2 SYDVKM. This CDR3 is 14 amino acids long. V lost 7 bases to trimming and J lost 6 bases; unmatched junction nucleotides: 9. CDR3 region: CASTRGEGGNIQYF. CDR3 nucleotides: TGTGCCAGCACCCGAGGGGAGGGTGGAAACATTCAGTACTTC.

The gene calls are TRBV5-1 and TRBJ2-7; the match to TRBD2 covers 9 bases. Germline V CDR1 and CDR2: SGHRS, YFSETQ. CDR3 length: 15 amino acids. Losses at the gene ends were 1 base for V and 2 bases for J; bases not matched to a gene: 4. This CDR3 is CASSLNSGSPYEQYF. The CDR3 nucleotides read TGCGCCAGCAGCTTGAATAGCGGGAGCCCCTACGAGCAGTACTTC. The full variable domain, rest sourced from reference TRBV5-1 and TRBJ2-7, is KAGVTQTPRYLIKTRGQQVTLSCSPISGHRSVSWYQQTPGQGLQFLFEYFSETQRNKGNFPGRFSGRQFSNSRSEMNVSTLELGDSALYLCASSLNSGSPYEQYFGPGTRLTVT.

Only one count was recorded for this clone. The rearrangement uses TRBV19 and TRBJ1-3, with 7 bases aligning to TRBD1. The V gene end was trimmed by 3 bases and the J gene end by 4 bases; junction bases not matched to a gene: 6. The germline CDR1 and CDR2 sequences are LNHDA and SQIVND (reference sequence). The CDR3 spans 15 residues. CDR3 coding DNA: TGTGCCAGTAGTATGAGAGGGGGCTTCGGAAACACCATATATTTT. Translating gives CASSMRGGFGNTIYF.

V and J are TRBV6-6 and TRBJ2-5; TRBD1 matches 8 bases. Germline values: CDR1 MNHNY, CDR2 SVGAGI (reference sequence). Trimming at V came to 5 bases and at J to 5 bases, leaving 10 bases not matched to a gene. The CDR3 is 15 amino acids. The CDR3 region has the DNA TGTGCCAGCAGTATAGGATCAGGGGGCGCGGAGACCCAGTACTTC. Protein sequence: CASSIGSGGAETQYF.

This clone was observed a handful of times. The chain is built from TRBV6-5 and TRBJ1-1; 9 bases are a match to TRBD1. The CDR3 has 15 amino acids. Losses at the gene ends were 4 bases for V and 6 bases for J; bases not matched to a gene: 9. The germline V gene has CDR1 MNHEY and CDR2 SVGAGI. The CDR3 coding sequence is TGTGCCAGCAGTTCCCCCGGACAGGGGACTTCTGAAGCTTTCTTT. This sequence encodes CASSSPGQGTSEAFF.

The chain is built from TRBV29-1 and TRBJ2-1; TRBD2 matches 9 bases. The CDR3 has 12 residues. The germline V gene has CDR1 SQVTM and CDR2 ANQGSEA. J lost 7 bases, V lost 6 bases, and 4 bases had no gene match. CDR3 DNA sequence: TGCAGCGTGTTAGCGGGAGAGAATGAGCAGTTCTTC. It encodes CSVLAGENEQFF.

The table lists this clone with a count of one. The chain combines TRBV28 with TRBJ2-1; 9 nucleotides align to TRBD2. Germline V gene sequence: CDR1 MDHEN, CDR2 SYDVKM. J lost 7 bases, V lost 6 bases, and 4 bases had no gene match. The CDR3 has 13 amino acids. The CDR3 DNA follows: TGTGCCAGCAGGGCTAGCGGGATAAATGAGCAGTTCTTC. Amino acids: CASRASGINEQFF. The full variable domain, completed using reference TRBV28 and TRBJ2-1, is DVKVTQSSRYLVKRTGEKVFLECVQDMDHENMFWYRQDPGLGLRLIYFSYDVKMKEKGDIPEGYSVSREKKERFSLILESASTNQTSMYLCASRASGINEQFFGPGTRLTVL.

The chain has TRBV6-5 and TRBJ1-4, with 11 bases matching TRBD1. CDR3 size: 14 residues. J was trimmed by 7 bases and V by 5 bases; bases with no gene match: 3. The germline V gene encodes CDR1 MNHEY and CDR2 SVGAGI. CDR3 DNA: TGTGCCAGCAGTACCGGGACAGGGGGTGAAAAACTGTTTTTT. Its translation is CASSTGTGGEKLFF.

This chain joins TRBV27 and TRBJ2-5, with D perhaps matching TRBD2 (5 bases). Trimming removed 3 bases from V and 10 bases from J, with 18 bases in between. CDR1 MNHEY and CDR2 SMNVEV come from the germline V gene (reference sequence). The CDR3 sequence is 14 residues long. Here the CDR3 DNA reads TGTGCCAGCAGTTTCCATCGGGCCCCCGGGGACCAGTACTTC. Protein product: CASSFHRAPGDQYF.

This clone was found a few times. The CDR3 nucleotides read TGTGCCAGCAGTTTCCCCGGGGGGACCTACAATGAGCAGTTCTTC. Translating it yields CASSFPGGTYNEQFF. This chain uses TRBV6-5 with TRBJ2-1; 7 positions agree with TRBD2. Looked up from germline, CDR1 is MNHEY and CDR2 is SVGAGI. This CDR3 is 15 amino acids long. V lost 4 bases, J lost 2 bases, and 5 bases stayed unmatched.

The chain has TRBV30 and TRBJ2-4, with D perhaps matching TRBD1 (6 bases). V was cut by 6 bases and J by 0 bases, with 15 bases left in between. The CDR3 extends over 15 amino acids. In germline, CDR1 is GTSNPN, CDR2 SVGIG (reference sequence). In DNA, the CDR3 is TGTGCCTGCCATACAGGGCCCTTAGCCAAAAACATTCAGTACTTC. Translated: CACHTGPLAKNIQYF. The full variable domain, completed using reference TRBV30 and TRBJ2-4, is SQTIHQWPATLVQPVGSPLSLECTVEGTSNPNLYWYRQAAGRGLQLLFYSVGIGQISSEVPQNLSASRPQDRQFILSSKKLLLSDSGFYLCACHTGPLAKNIQYFGAGTRLSVL.

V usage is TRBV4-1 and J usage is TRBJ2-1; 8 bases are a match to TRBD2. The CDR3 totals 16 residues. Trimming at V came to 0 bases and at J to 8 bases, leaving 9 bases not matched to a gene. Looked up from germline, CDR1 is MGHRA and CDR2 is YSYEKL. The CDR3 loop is CASSQDGSGKGDEQFF. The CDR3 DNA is TGCGCCAGCAGCCAAGATGGTAGCGGGAAGGGGGATGAGCAGTTCTTC.

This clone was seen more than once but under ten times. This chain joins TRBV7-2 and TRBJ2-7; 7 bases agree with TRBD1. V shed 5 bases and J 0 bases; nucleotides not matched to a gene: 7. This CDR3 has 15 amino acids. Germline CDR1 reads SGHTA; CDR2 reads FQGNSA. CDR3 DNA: TGTGCCAGCAGCCCAGGGGACAGTAGCTCCTACGAGCAGTACTTC. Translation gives CASSPGDSSSYEQYF.

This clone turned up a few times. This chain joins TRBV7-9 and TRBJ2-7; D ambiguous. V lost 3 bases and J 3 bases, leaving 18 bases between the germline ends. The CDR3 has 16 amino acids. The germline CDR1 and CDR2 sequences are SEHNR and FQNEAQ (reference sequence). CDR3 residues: CASSFPPSSRLYEQYF. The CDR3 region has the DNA TGTGCCAGCAGCTTTCCCCCTAGTTCGAGGCTCTACGAGCAGTACTTC.

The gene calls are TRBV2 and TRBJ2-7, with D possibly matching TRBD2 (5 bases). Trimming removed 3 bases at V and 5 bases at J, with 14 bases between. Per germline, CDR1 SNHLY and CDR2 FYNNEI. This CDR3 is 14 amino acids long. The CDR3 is CASSERQRIHEQYF. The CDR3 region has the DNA TGTGCCAGCAGTGAGCGGCAGCGGATACACGAGCAGTACTTC. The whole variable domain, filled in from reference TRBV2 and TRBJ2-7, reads EPEVTQTPSHQVTQMGQEVILRCVPISNHLYFYWYRQILGQKVEFLVSFYNNEISEKSEIFDDQFSVERPDGSNFTLKIRSTKLEDSAMYFCASSERQRIHEQYFGPGTRLTVT.

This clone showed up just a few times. Here the CDR3 reads CASSALAEGEETQYF. The CDR3 nucleotides are TGTGCCAGCAGTGCCCTAGCGGAGGGGGAAGAGACCCAGTACTTC. The chain couples TRBV27 to TRBJ2-5; TRBD2 is a possible D gene (7 bases). The CDR3 covers 15 residues. Germline V gives CDR1 MNHEY, CDR2 SMNVEV (reference sequence). Trimming removed 5 bases from V and 3 bases from J, with 16 bases in between.

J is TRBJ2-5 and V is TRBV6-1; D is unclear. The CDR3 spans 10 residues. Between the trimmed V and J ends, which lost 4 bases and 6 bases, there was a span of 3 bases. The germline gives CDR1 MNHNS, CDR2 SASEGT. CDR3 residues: CASSGKTQYF. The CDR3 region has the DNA TGTGCCAGCAGTGGTAAGACCCAGTACTTC.

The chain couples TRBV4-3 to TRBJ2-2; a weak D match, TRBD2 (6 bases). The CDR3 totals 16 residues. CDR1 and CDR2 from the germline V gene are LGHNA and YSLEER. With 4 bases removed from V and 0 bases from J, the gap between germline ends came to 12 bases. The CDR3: CASSLLLATNTGELFF. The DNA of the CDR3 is TGCGCCAGCAGCCTCCTACTAGCTACGAACACCGGGGAGCTGTTTTTT.

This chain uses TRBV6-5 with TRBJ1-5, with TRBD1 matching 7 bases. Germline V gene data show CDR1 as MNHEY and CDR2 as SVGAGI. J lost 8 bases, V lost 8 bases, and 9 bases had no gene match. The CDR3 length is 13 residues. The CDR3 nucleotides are TGTGCCAGCTCTCGAATTCAGGGGGAGCCCCAGCATTTT. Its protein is CASSRIQGEPQHF.

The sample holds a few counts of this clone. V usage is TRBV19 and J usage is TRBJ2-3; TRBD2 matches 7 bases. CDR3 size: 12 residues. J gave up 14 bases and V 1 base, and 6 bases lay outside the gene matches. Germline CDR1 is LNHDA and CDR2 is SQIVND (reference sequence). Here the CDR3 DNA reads TGTGCCAGTAGTATAGCGGGGGGTCCCCGGTATTTT. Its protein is CASSIAGGPRYF.

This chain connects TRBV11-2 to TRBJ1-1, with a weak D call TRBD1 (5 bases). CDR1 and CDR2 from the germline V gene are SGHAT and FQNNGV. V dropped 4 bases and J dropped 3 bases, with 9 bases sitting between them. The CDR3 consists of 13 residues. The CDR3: CASSYLRDTEAFF. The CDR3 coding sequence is TGTGCCAGCAGCTACCTCAGGGACACTGAAGCTTTCTTT. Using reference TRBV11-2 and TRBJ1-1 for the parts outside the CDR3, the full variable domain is EAGVAQSPRYKIIEKRQSVAFWCNPISGHATLYWYQQILGQGPKLLIQFQNNGVVDDSQLPKDRFSAERLKGVDSTLKIQPAKLEDSAVYLCASSYLRDTEAFFGQGTRLTVV.

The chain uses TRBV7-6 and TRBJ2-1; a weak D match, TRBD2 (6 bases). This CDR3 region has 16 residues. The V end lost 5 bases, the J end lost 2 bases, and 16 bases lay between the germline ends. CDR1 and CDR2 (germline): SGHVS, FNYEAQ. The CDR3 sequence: CASSTVLAETYNEQFF. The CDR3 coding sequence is TGTGCCAGCAGCACCGTTTTAGCGGAGACCTACAATGAGCAGTTCTTC. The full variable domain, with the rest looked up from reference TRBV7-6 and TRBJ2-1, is GAGVSQSPRYKVTKRGQDVALRCDPISGHVSLYWYRQALGQGPEFLTYFNYEAQQDKSGLPNDRFSAERPEGSISTLTIQRTEQRDSAMYRCASSTVLAETYNEQFFGPGTRLTVL.

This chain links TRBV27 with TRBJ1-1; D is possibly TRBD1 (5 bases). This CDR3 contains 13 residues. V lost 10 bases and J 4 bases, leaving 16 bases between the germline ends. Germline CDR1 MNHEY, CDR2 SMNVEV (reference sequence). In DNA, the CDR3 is TGTGCCACCCAGCTAGGGGCCGGCACTGAAGCTTTCTTT. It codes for CATQLGAGTEAFF.

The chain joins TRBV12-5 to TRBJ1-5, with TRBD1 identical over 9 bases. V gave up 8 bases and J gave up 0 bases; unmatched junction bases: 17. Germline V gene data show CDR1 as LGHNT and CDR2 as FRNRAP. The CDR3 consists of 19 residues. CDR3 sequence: CASPLGPGQGPYSNQPQHF. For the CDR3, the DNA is TGTGCTAGTCCCCTCGGGCCGGGACAGGGCCCTTATAGCAATCAGCCCCAGCATTTT.

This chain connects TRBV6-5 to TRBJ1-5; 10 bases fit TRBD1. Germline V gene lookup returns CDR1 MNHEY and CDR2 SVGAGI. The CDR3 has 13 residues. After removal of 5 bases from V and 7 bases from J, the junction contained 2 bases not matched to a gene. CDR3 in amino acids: CASSEDRGQPQHF. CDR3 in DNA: TGTGCCAGCAGTGAGGACAGGGGGCAGCCCCAGCATTTT.